These 25 T cell receptor beta chains were all obtained from the same sample, sequenced in a study of beta chain features in type 1 diabetes. Study-wide findings and caveats: For Type 1 diabetes patients, all four CD4+ subsets carried TCRB CDR3s that were moderately but significantly shorter.

The entirety of the isolated RNA underwent reverse transcription, so expressed TCRB transcripts were sequenced. Clones were sequenced by immunoSEQ multiplex PCR, and TCRdb holds only the in-frame ones, with some missing. The data show about 660,000 clones, more than 13% seen once. These receptors are not linked to any known antigen. Specimen: naive CD4+ T cells from blood. Receptors originate from a man younger than 35 with type 1 diabetes.

The sample holds a few counts of this clone. The chain employs TRBV18 and TRBJ1-5; 7 bases agree with TRBD1. CDR1 and CDR2 from the germline V gene are KGHSH and LQKENI. CDR3 length: 14 amino acids. Trimming took 8 bases from V and 5 from J; bases not matched to a gene: 9. The CDR3 sequence: CASQRTGDDQPQHF. The CDR3 bases are TGTGCCAGCCAAAGGACAGGAGACGATCAGCCCCAGCATTTT.

This clone appeared a few times. The chain carries TRBV5-1 and TRBJ2-1, with 14 bases that match TRBD2. This CDR3 comprises 16 residues. V dropped 4 bases and J dropped 11; count of bases not matched to a gene: 11. Germline CDR1 SGHRS, CDR2 YFSETQ. CDR3 sequence reads: CASSGPGLAGESKQFF. For the CDR3, the DNA is TGCGCCAGCAGCGGTCCGGGACTAGCGGGAGAATCGAAGCAGTTCTTC.

The V call is TRBV2, the J call TRBJ2-7; D gene uncertain. The CDR3 has 13 residues. From germline, CDR1 is SNHLY and CDR2 FYNNEI. Between the trimmed V and J ends, which lost 7 bases and 5 bases, there was a span of 15 bases. CDR3 sequence: CASIGQSGNEQYF. CDR3 DNA: TGTGCCAGCATAGGGCAAAGTGGCAACGAGCAGTACTTC.

CDR3 sequence (DNA): TGTGCCAGCTTACAAGGGGTAGGAAATCAGCCCCAGCATTTT. The encoded protein is CASLQGVGNQPQHF. The chain carries TRBV7-2 and TRBJ1-5; tentatively, D is TRBD1 (5 bases). This CDR3 region has 14 residues. Germline loops: CDR1 SGHTA, CDR2 FQGNSA. V was clipped by 8 bases and J by 4 bases, with 15 bases between them.

The chain carries TRBV6-6 and TRBJ2-5; 8 bases fit TRBD2. The germline V gene encodes CDR1 MNHNY and CDR2 SVGAGI (reference sequence). With V trimmed by 4 bases and J by 5 bases, 3 bases remained unmatched. This CDR3 is built from 13 residues. CDR3 in amino acids: CASSFIAGETQYF. The CDR3 nucleotides are TGTGCCAGCAGTTTCATAGCGGGGGAGACCCAGTACTTC.

This clone was detected a few times. The chain recombines TRBV5-6 with TRBJ2-7, with no clear D. In germline, CDR1 is SGHDT, CDR2 YYEEEE. CDR3 length equals 15 residues. Trimming left V 1 base short and J 0 bases short, with 11 bases between. CDR3 sequence reads: CASSLPGTYSYEQYF. The DNA of the CDR3 is TGTGCCAGCAGCTTGCCAGGAACTTACTCCTACGAGCAGTACTTC.

The V call is TRBV18, the J call TRBJ1-1; possible D gene TRBD1, 6 bases. CDR1 KGHSH and CDR2 LQKENI come from the germline V gene. Trimming removed 3 bases from V and 0 bases from J, with 14 bases in between. The CDR3 is made up of 16 amino acids. The CDR3 region is CASSPRDTELNTEAFF. The CDR3 nucleotides are TGTGCCAGCTCACCGAGGGACACAGAGCTGAACACTGAAGCTTTCTTT.

This chain connects TRBV7-3 to TRBJ1-6; D uncertain. This CDR3 is 17 amino acids long. V was clipped by 2 bases and J by 1 base, with 12 bases between them. Germline lookup yields CDR1 SGHTA and CDR2 FQGTGA. The CDR3 nucleotides are TGTGCCAGCAGCTTAGGAAGCGGATCATCCTATAATTCACCCCTCCACTTT. It is translated as CASSLGSGSSYNSPLHF.

This clone came up a few times. Distinct nucleotide sequences in the sample also encode this CDR3. The chain carries TRBV20-1 and TRBJ2-1; weak D call: TRBD1 (5 bases). The CDR3 extends over 11 amino acids. Per germline, CDR1 DFQATT and CDR2 SNEGSKA (reference sequence). V was pared by 6 bases and J by 3 bases, with 6 bases between. CDR3 sequence: CSARDYNEQFF. The DNA for the CDR3 is TGCAGTGCCAGGGACTACAATGAGCAGTTCTTC.

The V and J genes are TRBV10-3 and TRBJ2-3; no definite D call. From germline, CDR1 is ENHRY and CDR2 SYGVKD. Trimming took off 3 bases at V and 4 bases at J, with 5 bases between the two ends. The CDR3 is made up of 12 amino acids. CDR3 DNA sequence: TGTGCCATCAGTGAAAGGGCAGATACGCAGTATTTT. This encodes CAISERADTQYF.

This clone was counted between two and nine times. V is TRBV28 and J is TRBJ1-4, with D hard to call. The V end lost 4 bases, the J end lost 6 bases, and 3 bases lay between the germline ends. Looked up from germline, CDR1 is MDHEN and CDR2 is SYDVKM. This CDR3 contains 11 residues. CDR3 nucleotide sequence: TGTGCCAGCAGTTCCTATGAAAAACTGTTTTTT. Its translation: CASSSYEKLFF.

This clone was seen only a few times. The rearrangement joins TRBV6-5 to TRBJ2-5, with 11 nucleotides matching TRBD2. CDR1 is MNHEY and CDR2 is SVGAGI in the germline V gene. The trim removed 2 bases at V and 3 bases at J, leaving 2 bases unmatched. The CDR3 runs 15 residues. The CDR3, as DNA: TGTGCCAGCAGTTACGTACTAGCGGGGGAAGAGACCCAGTACTTC. Amino acids: CASSYVLAGEETQYF.

This clone was counted only a few times. This sequence joins TRBV9 and TRBJ1-2; 7 nucleotides match TRBD1. The CDR3 covers 13 residues. Germline CDR1 is SGDLS and CDR2 is YYNGEE. V lost 3 bases and J lost 13; bases outside the gene matches: 12. CDR3 in DNA: TGTGCCAGCAGCGCCGGGACAGCCCCCGGGCTCACCTTC. It specifies CASSAGTAPGLTF.

The table lists this clone with a few counts. J is TRBJ1-1 and V is TRBV7-2; no firm D call. With 0 bases removed from V and 2 bases from J, the gap between germline ends came to 10 bases. Per the germline V gene, CDR1 is SGHTA and CDR2 is FQGNSA. This CDR3 contains 15 residues. CDR3 sequence: CASSLAVGFNTEAFF. CDR3 DNA: TGTGCCAGCAGCTTAGCGGTGGGTTTTAACACTGAAGCTTTCTTT.

This clone was observed a handful of times. This rearrangement joins TRBV30 to TRBJ1-1, with D uncertain. Trimming removed 4 bases at V and 3 bases at J, with 12 bases between. The CDR3 loop spans 13 amino acids. CDR1 GTSNPN and CDR2 SVGIG come from the germline V gene (reference sequence). The CDR3 loop reads CAWNRLQYTEAFF. For the CDR3, the DNA is TGTGCCTGGAATAGGCTACAGTACACTGAAGCTTTCTTT.

The chain recombines TRBV5-6 with TRBJ2-7; the match to TRBD2 covers 11 bases. Germline values: CDR1 SGHDT, CDR2 YYEEEE. The CDR3 spans 14 residues. The ends lost 4 bases at V and 7 bases at J; junction bases unmatched: 7. This CDR3 is CASSPGLAAWEQYF. The CDR3 nucleotides read TGTGCCAGCAGCCCGGGACTAGCGGCGTGGGAGCAGTACTTC.

The gene calls are TRBV19 and TRBJ2-5; 7 nucleotides match TRBD2. The V and J ends lost 4 bases and 7 bases, in that order; junction bases with no gene match: 3. Germline assignment: CDR1 LNHDA and CDR2 SQIVND (reference sequence). This CDR3 has 12 amino acids. CDR3 DNA: TGTGCCAGTAGTACCACGGGAGGGACCCAGTACTTC. Translated, it gives CASSTTGGTQYF.

This clone was detected a few times. Other DNA sequences of this sample code for an identical CDR3. The chain links TRBV30 to TRBJ1-1; D gene unclear. Germline lookup yields CDR1 GTSNPN and CDR2 SVGIG (reference sequence). Trimming removed 2 bases at V and 1 base at J, with 8 bases between. The CDR3 is 13 amino acids. The DNA of the CDR3 is TGTGCCTGGAGTACCGGTGCGAACACTGAAGCTTTCTTT. Protein: CAWSTGANTEAFF.

A few counts support this clone. The chain joins TRBV15 to TRBJ2-5; the D gene could be TRBD1 or TRBD2 (6 bases each). Between the trimmed V and J ends, which lost 0 bases and 1 base, there was a span of 15 bases. CDR3 size: 17 residues. CDR1 LNHNV and CDR2 YYDKDF come from the germline V gene (reference sequence). CDR3 nucleotides: TGTGCCACCAGCAGAGATGGGGGGCTAGTGCCCCAAGAGACCCAGTACTTC. Protein sequence: CATSRDGGLVPQETQYF.

This chain joins TRBV10-3 and TRBJ2-3; 7 bases are a match to TRBD2. Germline lookup yields CDR1 ENHRY and CDR2 SYGVKD. The CDR3 extends over 14 amino acids. The V segment lost 5 bases and the J segment 4 bases; nucleotides outside the gene matches: 6. Written as DNA, the CDR3 is TGTGCCATCAGTCGGCGGGAGACTCCAGATACGCAGTATTTT. The encoded protein is CAISRRETPDTQYF.

This clone was counted only a few times. The chain has TRBV6-5 and TRBJ1-2; 9 bases fit TRBD1. Looked up from germline, CDR1 is MNHEY and CDR2 is SVGAGI. J gave up 2 bases and V 6 bases, and 4 bases lay outside the gene matches. The CDR3 totals 14 residues. CDR3 sequence (DNA): TGTGCCAGCAGACCAGGACAGGGGAACTATGGCTACACCTTC. Its protein product is CASRPGQGNYGYTF.

This clone was detected only a few times. The V call is TRBV29-1, the J call TRBJ1-5, with D maybe TRBD1 (6 bases). V lost 6 bases to trimming and J lost 4 bases, with 13 bases between them. The germline gives CDR1 SQVTM, CDR2 ANQGSEA. The CDR3 is 13 residues long. The CDR3 protein is CSVEQGLNQPQHF. In DNA form, the CDR3 reads TGCAGCGTGGAACAGGGTTTGAATCAGCCCCAGCATTTT.

The chain is built from TRBV4-2 and TRBJ2-7; tentatively, D is TRBD1 (5 bases). Trimming removed 1 base at V and 0 bases at J, with 10 bases between. Germline V gene lookup returns CDR1 LGHNA and CDR2 YNFKEQ. This CDR3 has 15 amino acids. Here the CDR3 DNA reads TGTGCCAGCAGCCAAGTTGGAGACAGCTCCTACGAGCAGTACTTC. It translates to CASSQVGDSSYEQYF.

V gene TRBV11-3 combines with J gene TRBJ2-5; 8 bases are shared with TRBD1. Germline CDR1 is SGHNT and CDR2 is YENEEA. This CDR3 has 13 amino acids. After removal of 5 bases from V and 4 bases from J, the junction contained 3 bases not matched to a gene. The CDR3 nucleotides are TGTGCCAGCAGCGCTGACAGGGGAGAGACCCAGTACTTC. It is translated as CASSADRGETQYF.

This clone was counted a few times. The V and J genes are TRBV30 and TRBJ1-1; 7 bases are a match to TRBD1. This CDR3 comprises 12 residues. The V segment lost 5 bases and the J segment 11 bases; nucleotides outside the gene matches: 11. Germline V CDR1 and CDR2: GTSNPN, SVGIG (reference sequence). CDR3 in DNA: TGTGCCTGGGTACGCCCGGGACAGCCTGCTTTCTTT. This codes for CAWVRPGQPAFF.